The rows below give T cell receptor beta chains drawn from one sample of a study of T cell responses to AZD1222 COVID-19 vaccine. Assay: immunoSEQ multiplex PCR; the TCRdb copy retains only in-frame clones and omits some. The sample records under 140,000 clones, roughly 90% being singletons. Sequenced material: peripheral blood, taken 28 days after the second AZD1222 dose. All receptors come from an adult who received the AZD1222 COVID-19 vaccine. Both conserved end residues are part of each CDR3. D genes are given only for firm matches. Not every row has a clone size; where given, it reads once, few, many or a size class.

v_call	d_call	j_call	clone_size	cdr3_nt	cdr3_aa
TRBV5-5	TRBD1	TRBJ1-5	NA	TGTGCCAGCAGCTCAACAGGGGTTCCGGTGGGTCAGCCCCAGCATTTT	CASSSTGVPVGQPQHF
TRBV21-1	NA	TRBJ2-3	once	TGTGCCAGCAGCAAAGACAGGGGAGATACGCAGTATTTT	CASSKDRGDTQYF
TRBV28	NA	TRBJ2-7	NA	TGTGCCAGCAGATCGACAGGTATCTACGAGCAGTACTTC	CASRSTGIYEQYF
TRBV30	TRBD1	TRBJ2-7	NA	TGTGCCTGGAGTCGGACAGGGACGGCCTACGAGCAGTACTTC	CAWSRTGTAYEQYF
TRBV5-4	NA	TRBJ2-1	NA	TGTGCCAGCAGCTTGGCTTCTTACAATGAGCAGTTCTTC	CASSLASYNEQFF
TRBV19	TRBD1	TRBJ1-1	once	TGTGCCAGTAGTATAAGAGGCAGGGGGACTGAAGCTTTCTTT	CASSIRGRGTEAFF
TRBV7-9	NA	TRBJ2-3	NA	TGTGCCAGCAGCCCCGTAAGGGTGAGGTCAGATACGCAGTATTTT	CASSPVRVRSDTQYF
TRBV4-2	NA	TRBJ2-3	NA	TGTGCCAGCAGCCAATTGGGACTCTATACGCAGTATTTT	CASSQLGLYTQYF
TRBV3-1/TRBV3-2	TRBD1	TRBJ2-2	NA	TGTGCCAGCAGCCAGCAGGGGGTGGGGACCGGGGAGCTGTTTTTT	CASSQQGVGTGELFF
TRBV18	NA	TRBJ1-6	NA	TGTGCCAGCTCACCCTCGGACAATTTCGACAATTCACCCCTCCACTTT	CASSPSDNFDNSPLHF
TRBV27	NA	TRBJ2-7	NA	TGTGCCAGCAGCATTATGGCTTTGTCCCTGAGGGAGCAGTACTTC	CASSIMALSLREQYF
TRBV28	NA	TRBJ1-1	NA	TGTGCCAGCAGGCCGGCGGGACAACCAACGAAGACCTTCAACACTGAAGCTTTCTTT	CASRPAGQPTKTFNTEAFF
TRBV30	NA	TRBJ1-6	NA	TGTGCCTGGAGTAGAACAGTGTCACCCCTCCACTTT	CAWSRTVSPLHF
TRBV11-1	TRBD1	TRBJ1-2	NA	TGTGCCAGCAGCACAGGGACAGGAGCTAACTATGGCTACACCTTC	CASSTGTGANYGYTF
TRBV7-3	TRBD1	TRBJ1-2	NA	TGTGCCAGCAGCTTCGATACAGGGGGCTTTGGCTACACCTTC	CASSFDTGGFGYTF